These 18 T cell receptor beta chains were all obtained from the same sample, sequenced in a study of early T cells in non-severe SARS-CoV-2 infection. TCRdb processed the 5' RACE reads anew with MiXCR; each CDR3 protein has one entry. The profile shows roughly 47,000 distinct CDR3 sequences, 20% to 25% of them singletons. Sequenced here: whole blood, sampled at baseline. These receptors all stem from an adult who was a healthcare worker with PCR-confirmed SARS-CoV-2 infection or an uninfected control (not recorded which).

This clonotype has only a few counts. This sequence joins TRBV18 and TRBJ1-1, with TRBD1 identical over 7 bases. The CDR3 is made up of 15 amino acids. Germline lookup yields CDR1 KGHSH and CDR2 LQKENI. The V gene end was trimmed by 4 bases and the J gene end by 3 bases; junction bases not matched to a gene: 8. The CDR3 bases are TGTGCCAGCTCACTGACCGGGACAGTCGACACTGAAGCTTTCTTT. Encoded protein: CASSLTGTVDTEAFF.

Note on this clonotype: A read error is possible here, since a much larger clone lies one base away. V gene TRBV9 combines with J gene TRBJ1-6; 7 nucleotides match TRBD1. CDR3 length: 15 amino acids. The germline gives CDR1 SGDLS, CDR2 YYNGEE. V shed 2 bases and J 8 bases; nucleotides not matched to a gene: 7. CDR3: CASSVTGQLDSPLHF. CDR3 nucleotides: TGTGCCAGCAGCGTGACAGGGCAATTGGATTCACCCCTCCACTTT. Based on the CDR3 plus reference TRBV9 and TRBJ1-6, the full variable domain is DSGVTQTPKHLITATGQRVTLRCSPRSGDLSVYWYQQSLDQGLQFLIQYYNGEERAKGNILERFSAQQFPDLHSELNLSSLELGDSALYFCASSVTGQLDSPLHFGNGTRLTVT.

A few counts support this clonotype. The chain employs TRBV4-1 and TRBJ1-1; D unresolved. Germline CDR1 MGHRA, CDR2 YSYEKL. The V gene lost 0 bases and the J gene lost 2 bases, with 10 bases spanning the gap. The CDR3 totals 15 residues. The CDR3 sequence is CASSQDLTLNTEAFF. The CDR3 DNA reads as TGCGCCAGCAGCCAAGACCTGACACTTAACACTGAAGCTTTCTTT.

In its sample, this clonotype was seen a few times. The rearrangement links TRBV30 to TRBJ2-7, with a possible D match to TRBD2 (6 bases). The V end lost 4 bases, the J end lost 5 bases, and 15 bases lay between the germline ends. This CDR3 has 13 residues. Germline CDR1 reads GTSNPN; CDR2 reads SVGIG (reference sequence). The CDR3 is CAWIGQGGDEQYF. CDR3 in DNA: TGTGCCTGGATTGGACAAGGAGGGGACGAGCAGTACTTC.

The rearrangement links TRBV7-2 to TRBJ2-7, with D perhaps assigned TRBD1 or TRBD2 (5 bases each). This CDR3 region has 14 residues. The V gene's germline CDR1 is SGHTA and CDR2 FQGNSA. The germline V and J ends were trimmed by 10 bases and 3 bases, with 19 bases remaining between them. CDR3 DNA: TGTGCCATCGCGCCGGGACGGCAGATCTACGAGCAGTACTTC. This translates into CAIAPGRQIYEQYF.

This chain uses TRBV9 with TRBJ2-5; 9 bases map to TRBD2. Germline values: CDR1 SGDLS, CDR2 YYNGEE. J was trimmed by 5 bases and V by 0 bases; bases with no gene match: 5. The CDR3 length is 15 residues. DNA for the CDR3: TGTGCCAGCAGCGTAGGACAGGGACTAGCCGAGACCCAGTACTTC. Protein sequence: CASSVGQGLAETQYF.

This clonotype was observed a handful of times. This chain connects TRBV20-1 to TRBJ2-5; D is uncertain. V lost 6 bases, J lost 2 bases, and 7 bases lay in between. Germline V gene sequence: CDR1 DFQATT, CDR2 SNEGSKA (reference sequence). The CDR3 is 11 residues long. The CDR3 sequence is CSATKQETQYF. CDR3 bases: TGCAGTGCCACAAAACAAGAGACCCAGTACTTC.

This clonotype has a handful of counts. Compared with germline, one end of the junction differs, possibly owing to a read error. V gene TRBV7-8 combines with J gene TRBJ1-1; TRBD1 might be the D (5 bases). Germline values: CDR1 SGHVS, CDR2 FQNEAQ. The CDR3 extends over 13 amino acids. CDR3 region: CASSLAGAGETLF. Written as DNA, the CDR3 is TGTGCCAGCAGCTTAGCCGGGGCGGGTGAAACGCTTTTT.

This clonotype is judged medium-sized. The chain combines TRBV14 with TRBJ2-3, with D perhaps matching TRBD2 (6 bases). The germline CDR1 and CDR2 sequences are SGHDN and FVKESK. This CDR3 region has 14 residues. V was pared by 7 bases and J by 6 bases, with 17 bases between. As DNA, the CDR3 is TGTGCCAGCAACTCGGCGGGGCCCTTGGATACGCAGTATTTT. Its protein product is CASNSAGPLDTQYF.

This clonotype was counted between two and nine times. The chain recombines TRBV7-6 with TRBJ2-3, with D uncertain. Trimming pared 2 bases from V and 6 bases from J, leaving 12 bases between. The CDR3 spans 14 residues. CDR1 and CDR2 (germline): SGHVS, FNYEAQ. In DNA form, the CDR3 reads TGTGCCAGCAGCTTACTCCCTTACGGGGATACGCAGTATTTT. Its protein is CASSLLPYGDTQYF.

V and J are TRBV5-4 and TRBJ1-1; D gene unclear. Germline lookup yields CDR1 SGHNT and CDR2 YYREEE (reference sequence). The CDR3 covers 13 residues. The V end lost 4 bases, the J end lost 5 bases, and 12 bases lay between the germline ends. The CDR3 nucleotides are TGTGCCAGCAGCCCCCCCGCGGGAACTGAAGCTTTCTTT. Amino acids: CASSPPAGTEAFF. Full variable domain (rest looked up from reference TRBV5-4 and TRBJ1-1): ETGVTQSPTHLIKTRGQQVTLRCSSQSGHNTVSWYQQALGQGPQFIFQYYREEENGRGNFPPRFSGLQFPNYSSELNVNALELDDSALYLCASSPPAGTEAFFGQGTRLTVV.

This clonotype was counted only a few times. CDR3 coding DNA: TGTGCCAGCAGTGAAGCGGGGACAGGGTATGCCACTGAAGCTTTCTTT. Its protein is CASSEAGTGYATEAFF. V and J are TRBV2 and TRBJ1-1; TRBD1 matches at 9 bases. Germline CDR1 and CDR2: SNHLY and FYNNEI. The CDR3 runs 16 residues. V lost 0 bases and J lost 4; bases outside the gene matches: 6. Using reference TRBV2 and TRBJ1-1 for the parts outside the CDR3, the full variable domain is EPEVTQTPSHQVTQMGQEVILRCVPISNHLYFYWYRQILGQKVEFLVSFYNNEISEKSEIFDDQFSVERPDGSNFTLKIRSTKLEDSAMYFCASSEAGTGYATEAFFGQGTRLTVV.

This clonotype was seen only once. As DNA, the CDR3 is TGTGCCAGCAGCACCGGGACAGGGGCAACTAATGAAAAACTGTTTTTT. This translates into CASSTGTGATNEKLFF. V is TRBV12-3 or TRBV12-4 and J is TRBJ1-4; the match to TRBD1 covers 10 bases. This CDR3 region has 16 residues. Losses at the gene ends were 6 bases for V and 0 bases for J; bases not matched to a gene: 4.

By proportion, this clonotype is medium-sized. The chain is built from TRBV4-3 and TRBJ2-1; possibly TRBD2 for D (7 bases). This CDR3 spans 16 amino acids. CDR1 is LGHNA and CDR2 is YSLEER in the germline V gene. The ends were cut back, 1 base at V and 4 bases at J, with 14 bases in the middle. CDR3 in amino acids: CASSQGGGGLYNEQFF. The DNA of the CDR3 is TGCGCCAGCAGCCAAGGGGGCGGGGGCTTGTACAATGAGCAGTTCTTC.

This sequence joins TRBV7-2 and TRBJ2-3; 12 nucleotides agree with TRBD2. The CDR3 spans 15 residues. Germline assignment: CDR1 SGHTA and CDR2 FQGNSA. V was pared by 5 bases and J by 5 bases, with 5 bases of the junction left unmatched. The CDR3 nucleotides read TGTGCCAGCAGCCGGACTAGCGGGGCGGGAGATACGCAGTATTTT. Protein sequence: CASSRTSGAGDTQYF.

The CDR3 region is CASSRPGEQYF. The CDR3 region has the DNA TGTGCCAGCAGCCGGCCGGGGGAGCAGTACTTC. The chain has TRBV6-5 and TRBJ2-7; possibly TRBD2 for D (5 bases). Germline values: CDR1 MNHEY, CDR2 SVGAGI. This CDR3 spans 11 amino acids. The ends were cut back, 6 bases at V and 7 bases at J, with 10 bases in the middle.

CDR3 protein: CASSIQGSANTGELFF. DNA of the CDR3: TGTGCCAGCAGTATCCAGGGATCTGCGAACACCGGGGAGCTGTTTTTT. V usage is TRBV2 and J usage is TRBJ2-2; D might be TRBD1 (5 bases). This CDR3 is built from 16 residues. V gave up 5 bases and J gave up 0 bases, with 13 bases separating them. Germline V gene sequence: CDR1 SNHLY, CDR2 FYNNEI. Combining the CDR3 with reference TRBV2 and TRBJ2-2 gives the whole variable domain EPEVTQTPSHQVTQMGQEVILRCVPISNHLYFYWYRQILGQKVEFLVSFYNNEISEKSEIFDDQFSVERPDGSNFTLKIRSTKLEDSAMYFCASSIQGSANTGELFFGEGSRLTVL.

This clonotype showed up just a few times. The V gene is TRBV5-6, the J gene TRBJ1-4; D not resolved. Germline V gene data show CDR1 as SGHDT and CDR2 as YYEEEE. V was cut by 3 bases and J by 4 bases, with 10 bases left in between. The CDR3 has 14 amino acids. CDR3 sequence (DNA): TGTGCCAGCAGCTGGGGAACGGGTAATGAAAAACTGTTTTTT. It yields the protein CASSWGTGNEKLFF.